A selection of T cell receptor beta chains follows, all from one sample in a study of shared clonotypes between healthy human individuals. The data were produced by immunoSEQ multiplex PCR, yet TCRdb's version contains in-frame clones alone and is incomplete. The data hold about 700,000 clones, with less than 85% observed a single time. The sequencing input was memory CD4+ T cells sorted from blood. These receptors were collected from a woman in her twenties or thirties in good health. CDR3s include the opening cysteine and the closing phenylalanine or tryptophan. D genes are given only for firm matches. Expanded clones get a size class; other rows say once, few or many, or leave the size out.

V	size	D	J	DNA	CDR3
TRBV7-2	few	-	TRBJ2-7	TGTGCCAGCAGATTGGGACCATCGGCCTACGAGCAGTACTTC	CASRLGPSAYEQYF
TRBV6-5	-	-	TRBJ1-3	TGTGCCAGCAGTTTATACCCACAGTTAACTGGAAACACCATATATTTT	CASSLYPQLTGNTIYF
TRBV5-6	-	-	TRBJ2-7	TGTGCCAGCAGCTTGGTACGGGGTTCCTACGAGCAGTACTTC	CASSLVRGSYEQYF
TRBV5-1	-	TRBD2	TRBJ2-1	TGCGCCAGCAGCTTGGTTACTAGCGGGAGCAATGAGCAGTTCTTC	CASSLVTSGSNEQFF
TRBV19	-	-	TRBJ2-7	TGTGCCAGTAGTACCGAACGGGCTGGCACTTACGAGCAGTACTTC	CASSTERAGTYEQYF
TRBV11-2	-	-	TRBJ2-5	TGTGCCAGCAGCTTAGATTGGACGCCGCGGGGGACCCAGTACTTC	CASSLDWTPRGTQYF
TRBV7-3	once	-	TRBJ2-1	TGTGCCAGCAGCTTAACGGCTTCCCCCGAGGGCAATGAGCAGTTCTTC	CASSLTASPEGNEQFF
TRBV27	-	-	TRBJ2-2	TGTGCCAGCAGACCCTTCCAGGGCCCGGGGGAGCTGTTTTTT	CASRPFQGPGELFF
TRBV5-1	few	TRBD2	TRBJ2-1	TGCGCCAGCAGCTTCCGACCCGGGACTAGCGGGAGAATTTACAATGAGCAGTTCTTC	CASSFRPGTSGRIYNEQFF
TRBV28	-	TRBD2	TRBJ2-1	TGTGCCAGCATTGGAAGCGGGAGTGGCTACAATGAGCAGTTCTTC	CASIGSGSGYNEQFF